Listed here are 27 T cell receptor beta chains from one sample, sequenced in a study of human T cells and chemical hapten exposure. TCRdb called the 5' RACE reads again in MiXCR, with one record for every CDR3 protein. The data show 130,000 or so distinct CDR3 sequences, roughly 4% seen once. Extraction yielded total RNA from whole blood (unfractionated). These receptors all stem from a female donor in good health.

This clonotype showed up many times. The rearrangement uses TRBV6-2 or TRBV6-3 and TRBJ1-5; a possible D gene is TRBD1 (5 bases). The CDR3 is 14 residues long. V shed 2 bases and J shed 7 bases, with 12 bases lying between them. Germline CDR1 MNHEY, CDR2 SVGEGT. CDR3 sequence reads: CASSYRGNGQPQHF. CDR3 sequence (DNA): TGTGCCAGCAGTTACAGGGGAAACGGACAGCCCCAGCATTTT.

This clonotype has only a few counts. J is TRBJ1-5 and V is TRBV2, with D uncertain. The V and J ends lost 2 bases and 7 bases respectively, with 12 bases between them. The CDR3 has 14 amino acids. Germline CDR1 and CDR2: SNHLY and FYNNEI. The chain's CDR3 is CASSESGLQQPQHF. Written as DNA, the CDR3 is TGTGCCAGCAGTGAATCCGGGTTGCAACAGCCCCAGCATTTT.

The J gene is TRBJ1-1, the V gene TRBV12-3 or TRBV12-4; D possibly corresponds to TRBD1 (5 bases). The CDR3 contains 19 residues. Trimming shortened V by 1 base and J by 2 bases, and 23 bases separated the two germline ends. CDR3 amino acids: CASSLEGIRDLASNTEAFF. Written as DNA, the CDR3 is TGTGCCAGCAGTTTAGAGGGGATTAGGGATTTGGCCAGTAACACTGAAGCTTTCTTT.

This clonotype was observed a few times. The chain links TRBV12-3 or TRBV12-4 to TRBJ1-4, with a weak D call TRBD1 (5 bases). The CDR3 loop spans 16 amino acids. V lost 4 bases to trimming and J lost 3 bases, with 15 bases between them. This CDR3 reads CASSWLTVGANEKLFF. The DNA of the CDR3 is TGTGCCAGCAGTTGGCTGACAGTTGGGGCTAATGAAAAACTGTTTTTT.

This clonotype was recorded at least ten times. This chain joins TRBV5-6 and TRBJ1-5; 7 bases line up with TRBD1. Germline CDR1 SGHDT, CDR2 YYEEEE. The V segment lost 4 bases and the J segment 5 bases; nucleotides outside the gene matches: 9. The CDR3 has 15 amino acids. Here the CDR3 reads CASSPSGTDYQPQHF. Here the CDR3 DNA reads TGTGCCAGCAGCCCATCCGGGACAGATTATCAGCCCCAGCATTTT.

This clonotype was seen ten or more times. CDR3 nucleotide sequence: TGTGCCAGCAGCCAAGACGGACAGGCCCCTAATGAAAAACTGTTTTTT. It yields the protein CASSQDGQAPNEKLFF. This chain joins TRBV4-2 and TRBJ1-4; 7 nucleotides match TRBD1. The CDR3 consists of 16 residues. Germline loops: CDR1 LGHNA, CDR2 YNFKEQ. Trimming cost V 0 bases and J 3 bases; bases outside gene matches: 4.

This chain uses TRBV6-2 or TRBV6-3 with TRBJ1-5, with D hard to call. V shed 6 bases and J shed 4 bases, with 16 bases lying between them. The CDR3 spans 15 residues. Germline lookup yields CDR1 MNHEY and CDR2 SVGEGT. Here the CDR3 DNA reads TGTGCCAGCAGCCATTCCTCCCCCGGGAATCAGCCCCAGCATTTT. It translates to CASSHSSPGNQPQHF.

This clonotype was counted ten times or more. CDR3 nucleotides: TGCGCCAGCAGCTTGGATACCCCGGCCAATACGCAGTATTTT. It yields the protein CASSLDTPANTQYF. V is TRBV5-1 and J is TRBJ2-3; D unclear. CDR1 and CDR2 (germline): SGHRS, YFSETQ. The CDR3 contains 14 residues. V lost 0 bases and J lost 7, with 12 bases in between.

This clonotype was picked up many times. The chain carries TRBV21-1 and TRBJ2-1; the D call of TRBD1 is as the table states it, not checked on the DNA. TRBV21-1 is an annotated pseudogene. There are 17 residues in the CDR3. CDR3 coding DNA: TGTGCCAGCAGCAAAGATAGTTCGGCCAGGGGGGTGAATGAGCAGTTCTTC. It codes for CASSKDSSARGVNEQFF.

This clonotype was counted many times. J is TRBJ2-5 and V is TRBV6-6; D unclear. Germline-derived CDR1 and CDR2 are MNHNY and SVGAGI (reference sequence). The CDR3 runs to 11 residues. Trimming removed 3 bases from V and 5 bases from J, with 4 bases in between. The CDR3 bases are TGTGCCAGCAGTTATCGCGAGACCCAGTACTTC. Residues: CASSYRETQYF.

This clonotype showed up just a few times. V and J are TRBV20-1 and TRBJ1-2; D is undetermined. This CDR3 spans 12 amino acids. Between the trimmed V and J ends, which lost 0 bases and 3 bases, there was a span of 5 bases. Germline CDR1 DFQATT, CDR2 SNEGSKA (reference sequence). Here the CDR3 reads CSARDPYYGYTF. The CDR3, as DNA: TGCAGTGCTAGAGATCCTTACTATGGCTACACCTTC.

For this clonotype: The junction departs from germline at one end; a sequencing error may be responsible. This chain connects TRBV7-3 to TRBJ1-2; D is uncertain. The germline V gene encodes CDR1 SGHTA and CDR2 FQGTGA. CDR3 length: 13 amino acids. CDR3 in DNA: TGTGCCAGCAGCACGGACCCTTACTATGGCGACACCTTC. Protein product: CASSTDPYYGDTF.

This clonotype has ten or more counts. The chain employs TRBV7-2 and TRBJ2-6, with no clear D. Between the trimmed V and J ends, which lost 5 bases and 2 bases, there was a span of 10 bases. From germline, CDR1 is SGHTA and CDR2 FQGNSA. The CDR3 is 15 residues long. The CDR3 is CASSPSLPGANVLTF. The CDR3 region has the DNA TGTGCCAGCAGCCCAAGTTTACCTGGGGCCAACGTCCTGACTTTC.

At least ten counts were recorded for this clonotype. The CDR3 reads CSARDLHHYEQYF. The CDR3 nucleotides are TGCAGTGCTAGAGATCTTCACCATTACGAGCAGTACTTC. The chain couples TRBV20-1 to TRBJ2-7, with unresolved D. Germline V CDR1 and CDR2: DFQATT, SNEGSKA (reference sequence). The CDR3 consists of 13 residues. Trimming took off 0 bases at V and 4 bases at J, with 10 bases between the two ends.

The table lists this clonotype with many counts. The J gene is TRBJ1-2, the V gene TRBV5-1, with D possibly matching TRBD1 (5 bases). The germline V gene has CDR1 SGHRS and CDR2 YFSETQ. This CDR3 has 13 residues. V lost 3 bases and J lost 12, with 18 bases in between. The CDR3 DNA follows: TGCGCCAGCAGCTGGTCCGGGGGGGAAGATCACACCTTC. Amino acid sequence: CASSWSGGEDHTF. The variable domain in full, with the rest retrieved from reference TRBV5-1 and TRBJ1-2, is KAGVTQTPRYLIKTRGQQVTLSCSPISGHRSVSWYQQTPGQGLQFLFEYFSETQRNKGNFPGRFSGRQFSNSRSEMNVSTLELGDSALYLCASSWSGGEDHTFGSGTRLTVV.

This clonotype was counted only a few times. This chain joins TRBV12-3 or TRBV12-4 and TRBJ1-5; no clear D. The CDR3 extends over 21 amino acids. Trimming stripped 2 bases from V and 0 bases from J, with 26 bases between. Here the CDR3 reads CASSLIRRGFTGPDSNQPQHF. As DNA, the CDR3 is TGTGCCAGCAGTTTAATTCGTCGTGGCTTTACCGGTCCAGATAGCAATCAGCCCCAGCATTTT.

This clonotype came up many times. The chain couples TRBV7-3 to TRBJ1-1, with a possible D match to TRBD1 (5 bases). The CDR3 has 17 residues. V was shortened by 0 bases and J by 2 bases, with 16 bases between the two germline ends. The germline V gene encodes CDR1 SGHTA and CDR2 FQGTGA. CDR3 coding DNA: TGTGCCAGCAGCTTAACGTTTACCGGGACTCCTAACACTGAAGCTTTCTTT. The encoded protein is CASSLTFTGTPNTEAFF.

This clonotype was seen repeatedly, ten times or more. The chain is built from TRBV7-3 and TRBJ2-5, with D perhaps matching TRBD1 (6 bases). Trimming removed 5 bases from V and 4 bases from J, with 17 bases in between. Germline V gene data show CDR1 as SGHTA and CDR2 as FQGTGA. The CDR3 has 15 amino acids. DNA for the CDR3: TGTGCCAGCAGCAAAACCGGGACATACGGAGAGACCCAGTACTTC. As protein: CASSKTGTYGETQYF.

This clonotype was counted at least ten times. This rearrangement joins TRBV5-1 to TRBJ2-1, with 13 bases that match TRBD2. Germline CDR1 reads SGHRS; CDR2 reads YFSETQ. Unmatched junction bases numbered 13, after V lost 2 bases and J lost 8 bases. The CDR3 has 18 residues. The chain's CDR3 is CASSFASTSGGMVDEQFF. The CDR3 nucleotides are TGCGCCAGCAGCTTTGCTTCGACTAGCGGGGGGATGGTTGATGAGCAGTTCTTC.

This clonotype has at least ten counts. V usage is TRBV28 and J usage is TRBJ1-3, with unresolved D. Between the trimmed V and J ends, which lost 6 bases and 1 base, there was a span of 10 bases. The V gene's germline CDR1 is MDHEN and CDR2 SYDVKM. The CDR3 extends over 14 amino acids. The DNA for the CDR3 is TGTGCCAGCAGCCAACACCTATCTGGAAACACCATATATTTT. Its translation is CASSQHLSGNTIYF.

At least ten counts were recorded for this clonotype. The genes are TRBV5-1 and TRBJ2-2, with a tentative D call TRBD1 (6 bases). Trimming pared 2 bases from V and 1 base from J, leaving 9 bases between. CDR3 length: 15 residues. The germline CDR1 and CDR2 sequences are SGHRS and YFSETQ. This chain's CDR3 is CASSFSGVNTGELFF. As DNA, the CDR3 is TGCGCCAGCAGCTTCTCAGGGGTGAACACCGGGGAGCTGTTTTTT.

This clonotype has ten or more counts. The chain links TRBV7-9 to TRBJ2-3; perhaps TRBD2 as D (6 bases). The germline V gene encodes CDR1 SEHNR and CDR2 FQNEAQ (reference sequence). Trimming stripped 5 bases from V and 0 bases from J, with 15 bases between. The CDR3 covers 16 residues. The CDR3 DNA follows: TGTGCCAGCAGCCACCTCCGGGAGATTAGCACAGATACGCAGTATTTT. It encodes CASSHLREISTDTQYF.

Only a few counts were recorded for this clonotype. V and J are TRBV28 and TRBJ1-5; 7 bases line up with TRBD1. Germline V CDR1 and CDR2: MDHEN, SYDVKM. The CDR3 runs 15 residues. J lost 4 bases, V lost 6 bases, and 9 bases had no gene match. This CDR3 reads CASSPRTGRNQPQHF. The CDR3 DNA is TGTGCCAGCAGCCCTCGGACAGGTCGAAATCAGCCCCAGCATTTT.

This clonotype was detected ten times or more. The chain employs TRBV29-1 and TRBJ1-3; 7 nucleotides agree with TRBD1. V was clipped by 6 bases and J by 1 base; unmatched bases: 9. Germline V gene lookup returns CDR1 SQVTM and CDR2 ANQGSEA. The CDR3 consists of 15 residues. The CDR3 here is CSVETGLESGNTIYF. CDR3 bases: TGCAGCGTAGAGACAGGGCTAGAGTCTGGAAACACCATATATTTT.

This clonotype was detected many times. This chain joins TRBV12-3 or TRBV12-4 and TRBJ2-7; 7 bases are a match to TRBD1. This CDR3 region has 12 residues. V dropped 5 bases and J dropped 5; count of bases not matched to a gene: 3. CDR3 nucleotides: TGTGCCAGCAGTCCGCAGGGGGACGAGCAGTACTTC. Encoded protein: CASSPQGDEQYF.

This clonotype was counted at least ten times. The chain recombines TRBV15 with TRBJ2-3, with a possible D match to TRBD2 (6 bases). There are 14 residues in the CDR3. The V gene's germline CDR1 is LNHNV and CDR2 YYDKDF (reference sequence). The germline V and J ends were trimmed by 0 bases and 6 bases, with 10 bases remaining between them. CDR3 coding DNA: TGTGCCACCAGCAGAGATCGGGGGTTGGATACGCAGTATTTT. It encodes CATSRDRGLDTQYF. The variable domain in full, completed from reference TRBV15 and TRBJ2-3, reads DAMVIQNPRYQVTQFGKPVTLSCSQTLNHNVMYWYQQKSSQAPKLLFHYYDKDFNNEADTPDNFQSRRPNTSFCFLDIRSPGLGDTAMYLCATSRDRGLDTQYFGPGTRLTVL.

This clonotype was observed many times. V usage is TRBV12-3 or TRBV12-4 and J usage is TRBJ2-5; weak D call: TRBD2 (6 bases). V shed 6 bases and J shed 2 bases, with 13 bases lying between them. This CDR3 region has 14 residues. The CDR3 is CASRIRDWQETQYF. The DNA of the CDR3 is TGTGCCAGCAGGATAAGGGACTGGCAAGAGACCCAGTACTTC.